Included here is one T cell receptor beta chain sequence, with context. Antigen specificity is unknown. These data are taken from a study of T cells in localized non-small cell lung cancer. Study conclusions and caveats: The tumor had only one region sequenced, so heterogeneity remains possible.

V was clipped by 2 bases and J by 4 bases, with 9 bases between them. Germline V gives CDR1 MNHNY, CDR2 SVGAGI (reference sequence). The CDR3 loop spans 13 amino acids. Assay: immunoSEQ multiplex PCR; the TCRdb copy retains only in-frame clones and omits some. The table records 15,000 to 20,000 clones, roughly 80% of them present only once. This clonotype was obtained from a male donor aged 60 or over with stage I lung adenocarcinoma. Sequencing used peripheral blood, obtained before any cancer treatment. The chain couples TRBV6-6 to TRBJ2-7; D is ambiguous. The CDR3 sequence is CASSYPDTYEQYF. The DNA of the CDR3 is TGTGCCAGCAGTTACCCTGACACGTACGAGCAGTACTTC.